The clone carrying this TCR beta chain occurred many times. Its antigen is undetermined. The germline gives CDR1 SGHVS, CDR2 FQNEAQ. The CDR3 spans 15 residues. V lost 0 bases, J lost 4 bases, and 3 bases stayed unmatched. The source of the sample is a study of breast tumors, draining lymph nodes, adjacent tissues. Study-level findings and limits: The data were judged consistent with most tumor T cells coming from lymph node and expanding in tumor.

TCRdb recomputed calls from the multiplex PCR reads with MiXCR, one row per CDR3 protein. The sample holds roughly 70,000 distinct CDR3 sequences, approximately 45% seen once. The chain carries TRBV7-8 and TRBJ1-1; 9 bases match TRBD1. The sequenced sample consisted of breast tumor tissue. The sequence was obtained from a female donor with breast cancer. Some clones in this sample may be carry-over from other donors' samples. The CDR3 DNA sequence: TGTGCCAGCAGCTTAGCGGGACAGGGTTTCACTGAAGCTTTCTTT. It codes for CASSLAGQGFTEAFF.